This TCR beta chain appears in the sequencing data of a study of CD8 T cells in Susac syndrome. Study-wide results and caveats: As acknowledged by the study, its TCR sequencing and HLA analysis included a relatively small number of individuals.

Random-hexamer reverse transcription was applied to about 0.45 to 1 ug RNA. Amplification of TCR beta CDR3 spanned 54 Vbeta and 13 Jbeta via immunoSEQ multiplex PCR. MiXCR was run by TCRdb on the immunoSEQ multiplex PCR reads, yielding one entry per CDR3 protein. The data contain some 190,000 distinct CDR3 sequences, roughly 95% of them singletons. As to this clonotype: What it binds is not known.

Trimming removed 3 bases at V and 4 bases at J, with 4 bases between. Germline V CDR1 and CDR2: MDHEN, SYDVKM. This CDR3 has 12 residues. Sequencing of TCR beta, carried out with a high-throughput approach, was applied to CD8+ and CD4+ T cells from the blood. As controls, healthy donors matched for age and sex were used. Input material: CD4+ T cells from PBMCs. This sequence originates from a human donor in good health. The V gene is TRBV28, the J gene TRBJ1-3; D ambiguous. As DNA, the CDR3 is TGTGCCAGCAGTTTTCGAGGAAACACCATATATTTT. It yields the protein CASSFRGNTIYF.